This T cell receptor (beta chain) was found in a study of T cell changes during pregnancy in multiple sclerosis. The CDR3 has 15 amino acids. Assay: immunoSEQ multiplex PCR; the TCRdb copy retains only in-frame clones and omits some. The data hold some 42,000 clones, with around 90% observed a single time. The TCR was taken from a female donor with multiple sclerosis, enrolled in a pregnancy study. The chain employs TRBV1 and TRBJ1-6. TRBV1 is tagged as a pseudogene. The starting material was CD4+ T cells from peripheral blood mononuclear cells, obtained after pregnancy. The CDR3, as DNA: TGCACCAGCAGCCATGGAGGCGCCTTCCATTCACCCCTCCACTTT. Translating gives CTSSHGGAFHSPLHF.